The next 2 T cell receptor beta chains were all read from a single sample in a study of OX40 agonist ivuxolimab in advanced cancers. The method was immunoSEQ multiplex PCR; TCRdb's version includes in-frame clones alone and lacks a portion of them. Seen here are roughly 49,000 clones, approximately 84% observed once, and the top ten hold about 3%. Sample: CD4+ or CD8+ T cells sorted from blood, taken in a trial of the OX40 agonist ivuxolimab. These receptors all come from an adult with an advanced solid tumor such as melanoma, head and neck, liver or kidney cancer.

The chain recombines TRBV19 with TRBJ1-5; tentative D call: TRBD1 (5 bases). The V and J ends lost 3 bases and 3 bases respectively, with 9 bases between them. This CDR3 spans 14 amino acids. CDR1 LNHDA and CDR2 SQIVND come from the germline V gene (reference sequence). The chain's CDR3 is CASSISRVNQPQHF. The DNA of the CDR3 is TGTGCCAGTAGTATCTCCAGGGTCAATCAGCCCCAGCATTTT.

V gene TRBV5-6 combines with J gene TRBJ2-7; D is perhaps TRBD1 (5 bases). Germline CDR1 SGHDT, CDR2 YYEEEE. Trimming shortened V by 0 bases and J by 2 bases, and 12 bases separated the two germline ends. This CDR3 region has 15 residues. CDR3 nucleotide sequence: TGTGCCAGCAGCTTGGAACAGGCTCCCACCTACGAGCAGTACTTC. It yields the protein CASSLEQAPTYEQYF.